This T cell receptor (beta chain) was identified in a study of T cells after yellow fever vaccination. The CDR3 has 15 residues if both end residues are counted. Study-wide points: The CD4 compartment and the CD8 compartment contained a small share of clonotypes in common. Subsequent booster samples again held most clones from primary vaccination (around 96% CD4, about 85% CD8).

Using its own MiXCR run on the 5' RACE reads, TCRdb lists one record per CDR3 protein. This repertoire shows about 580,000 distinct CDR3 sequences, around 17% found once; its top ten account for approximately 15%. With respect to this clonotype: Its antigen remains unidentified. The DNA is left out, because the CDR3 cannot be placed on it with certainty; the CDR3 is given as TCRdb lists it.

The clonotype comes from a man aged 18 to 30 who received the YFV17D yellow fever vaccine. The chain links TRBV21-1 to TRBJ2-1; TRBD2 is the table's D call and was not checked against the DNA. TRBV21-1 has pseudogene status. The input for sequencing was PBMCs, taken about 5 days after the first yellow fever vaccination. Here the CDR3 reads CANLRGVGEGNEQFF.